The 14 T cell receptor beta chains presented below share a single source sample, sequenced in a study of blood T cell repertoires in COVID-19. Method: immunoSEQ multiplex PCR; TCRdb's copy keeps in-frame clones and lacks some. The sample consists of 270,000 or so clones, just under 90% of them appearing once. The sample taken for sequencing was peripheral blood. Source of these receptors: a woman in her thirties with COVID-19, enrolled during active disease.

The chain joins TRBV29-1 to TRBJ2-7; 7 nucleotides agree with TRBD1. The CDR3 length is 11 residues. V lost 6 bases, J lost 5 bases, and 4 bases stayed unmatched. Germline V CDR1 and CDR2: SQVTM, ANQGSEA. The CDR3: CSVFTGDEQYF. The CDR3 nucleotides read TGCAGCGTATTTACAGGGGACGAGCAGTACTTC.

The chain uses TRBV12-2 and TRBJ1-4. TRBV12-2 is flagged as a pseudogene. The CDR3 has 13 residues. In nucleotides, the CDR3 is TGTGCAAGTCGCTCCCCGCGGGATGAAAAACTGTTTTTT. It yields the protein CASRSPRDEKLFF.

This clone has only a few counts. The rearrangement uses TRBV5-4 and TRBJ1-1, with D perhaps matching TRBD1 (5 bases). Trimming took off 5 bases at V and 7 bases at J, with 12 bases between the two ends. Germline assignment: CDR1 SGHNT and CDR2 YYREEE (reference sequence). This CDR3 is 12 amino acids long. DNA for the CDR3: TGTGCCAGCAGTCAGGGCAGGGTTGAAGCTTTCTTT. This sequence encodes CASSQGRVEAFF. The whole variable domain, filled in from reference TRBV5-4 and TRBJ1-1, reads ETGVTQSPTHLIKTRGQQVTLRCSSQSGHNTVSWYQQALGQGPQFIFQYYREEENGRGNFPPRFSGLQFPNYSSELNVNALELDDSALYLCASSQGRVEAFFGQGTRLTVV.

V and J are TRBV7-9 and TRBJ2-1; 11 bases line up with TRBD2. Losses at the gene ends were 5 bases for V and 9 bases for J; bases not matched to a gene: 9. The CDR3 spans 15 residues. Germline-derived CDR1 and CDR2 are SEHNR and FQNEAQ (reference sequence). Here the CDR3 reads CASSPPLAGGSEQFF. The CDR3 coding sequence is TGTGCCAGCAGCCCACCCCTAGCGGGGGGCAGTGAGCAGTTCTTC.

The chain uses TRBV7-8 and TRBJ2-5; TRBD1 matches at 7 bases. There are 17 residues in the CDR3. Germline lookup yields CDR1 SGHVS and CDR2 FQNEAQ. Trimming at V came to 4 bases and at J to 2 bases, leaving 13 bases not matched to a gene. The CDR3 DNA is TGTGCCAGCAGCTGGACACCGGGACAGAAAAAACAAGAGACCCAGTACTTC. Its translation is CASSWTPGQKKQETQYF. Complete variable domain (other parts from reference TRBV7-8 and TRBJ2-5): GAGVSQSPRYKVAKRGQDVALRCDPISGHVSLFWYQQALGQGPEFLTYFQNEAQLDKSGLPSDRFFAERPEGSVSTLKIQRTQQEDSAVYLCASSWTPGQKKQETQYFGPGTRLLVL.

The rearrangement links TRBV12-2 to TRBJ1-4; the D call in the table, TRBD1, was not verified against the DNA. TRBV12-2 is assigned pseudogene status. CDR3 length: 17 residues. The CDR3 DNA is TGTGCAAGTCGCCCAGAGCTGGCAGGGGGAGCTAATGAAAAACTGTTTTTT. It yields the protein CASRPELAGGANEKLFF.

V gene TRBV28 combines with J gene TRBJ1-4; D gene unclear. Germline CDR1 is MDHEN and CDR2 is SYDVKM. There are 14 residues in the CDR3. The V end was cut by 6 bases, the J end by 8 bases, with 16 bases between. CDR3 residues: CASSAQALFEKLFF. Written as DNA, the CDR3 is TGTGCCAGCAGCGCCCAGGCCCTGTTCGAAAAACTGTTTTTT.

The V call is TRBV6-5, the J call TRBJ2-3; D is unclear. The length of the CDR3 is 11 residues. Between the trimmed V and J ends, which lost 5 bases and 3 bases, there was a span of 3 bases. Germline V gene data show CDR1 as MNHEY and CDR2 as SVGAGI. CDR3 bases: TGTGCCAGCAGTCAAACAGATACGCAGTATTTT. Translation: CASSQTDTQYF.

The V and J genes are TRBV5-1 and TRBJ1-6; weak D call: TRBD1 (5 bases). The CDR3 is 14 residues long. The V end was cut by 0 bases, the J end by 10 bases, with 11 bases between. Looked up from germline, CDR1 is SGHRS and CDR2 is YFSETQ. The CDR3 here is CASSLVGAWSPLHF. The CDR3 DNA reads TGCGCCAGCAGCTTGGTAGGGGCTTGGTCACCCCTCCACTTT.

CDR3 in DNA: TGTGCCAGTAGGTGGAGGGAGAACACCGGGGAGCTGTTTTTT. This codes for CASRWRENTGELFF. The gene calls are TRBV19 and TRBJ2-2; a possible D gene is TRBD2 (6 bases). V dropped 6 bases and J dropped 1 base, with 9 bases sitting between them. The CDR3 covers 14 residues. Germline loops: CDR1 LNHDA, CDR2 SQIVND (reference sequence).

This clone was recorded only once. The chain combines TRBV18 with TRBJ1-5; the match to TRBD1 covers 8 bases. The CDR3 has 15 amino acids. The germline V gene has CDR1 KGHSH and CDR2 LQKENI. V trimming: 3 bases; J trimming: 9 bases; junction bases outside the gene matches: 10. The CDR3 nucleotides read TGTGCCAGCTCACCGGCAGGGGGCGAGTTCCCGCCCCAGCATTTT. Encoded protein: CASSPAGGEFPPQHF. Filled out from reference TRBV18 and TRBJ1-5, the complete variable domain reads NAGVMQNPRHLVRRRGQEARLRCSPMKGHSHVYWYRQLPEEGLKFMVYLQKENIIDESGMPKERFSAEFPKEGPSILRIQQVVRGDSAAYFCASSPAGGEFPPQHFGDGTRLSIL.

This chain uses TRBV5-1 with TRBJ2-2; 8 bases align to TRBD2. Trimming cost V 7 bases and J 3 bases; bases outside gene matches: 14. The germline V gene has CDR1 SGHRS and CDR2 YFSETQ. CDR3 length: 17 amino acids. This CDR3 is CASAPLAGFVDTGELFF. CDR3 bases: TGCGCCAGCGCCCCGTTAGCGGGATTCGTGGACACCGGGGAGCTGTTTTTT.

This clone is a singleton in its sample. The V call is TRBV19, the J call TRBJ2-5; 10 nucleotides agree with TRBD1. Germline V gene lookup returns CDR1 LNHDA and CDR2 SQIVND (reference sequence). The CDR3 spans 15 residues. V was pared by 5 bases and J by 1 base, with 4 bases of the junction left unmatched. Written as DNA, the CDR3 is TGTGCCAGTAGTGTAGGGACAGGGGTCCAAGAGACCCAGTACTTC. It translates to CASSVGTGVQETQYF.

The rearrangement links TRBV3-1 (or the pseudogene TRBV3-2) to TRBJ2-3; D might be TRBD2 (6 bases). Germline V gene data show CDR1 as LGHDT and CDR2 as YNNKEL (reference sequence). V lost 4 bases and J 8 bases, leaving 13 bases between the germline ends. The CDR3 totals 13 residues. CDR3 protein: CASSPRDLATQYF. CDR3 DNA sequence: TGTGCCAGCAGCCCGAGGGACTTAGCTACGCAGTATTTT.